The 20 T cell receptor beta chains listed next were all sequenced from one sample in a study of cytomegalovirus exposure and HLA in healthy donors. Use of 60 Vbeta and 13 Jbeta primers characterized the PCR. Assay used: immunoSEQ multiplex PCR; TCRdb lists only in-frame clones, some missing. The sample totals 160,000 or so clones; its top ten clones hold 2.1%. Sequenced material: PBMCs. These receptors all come from a man aged 25 to 45 in good health and CMV-seronegative.

This chain connects TRBV9 to TRBJ2-3; perhaps TRBD2 as D (6 bases). The V gene's germline CDR1 is SGDLS and CDR2 YYNGEE. Trimming removed 4 bases at V and 4 bases at J, with 13 bases between. This CDR3 is built from 14 residues. CDR3 residues: CASSPRDDPDTQYF. The CDR3 DNA reads TGTGCCAGCAGCCCGCGGGACGACCCAGATACGCAGTATTTT.

The genes are TRBV2 and TRBJ2-2; D not certain. The germline V and J ends were trimmed by 5 bases and 2 bases, with 9 bases remaining between them. CDR3 size: 14 residues. CDR1 is SNHLY, CDR2 FYNNEI, per germline. CDR3 nucleotide sequence: TGTGCCAGCAGTTTACAGATAAACACCGGGGAGCTGTTTTTT. This codes for CASSLQINTGELFF.

The rearrangement joins TRBV7-6 to TRBJ2-1, with a possible D match to TRBD1 (7 bases). Germline CDR1 SGHVS, CDR2 FNYEAQ. The CDR3 runs to 20 residues. V lost 0 bases and J lost 7, with 28 bases in between. This chain's CDR3 is CASSLAGVGGAVQRVNEQFF. The DNA for the CDR3 is TGTGCCAGCAGCTTAGCAGGGGTAGGGGGCGCAGTCCAGCGGGTAAATGAGCAGTTCTTC.

Regarding this clone: Relative to the germline gene, one junction end is altered; a read error may explain this. The V gene is TRBV5-1, the J gene TRBJ1-2; D gene ambiguous. The CDR3 contains 13 residues. Germline CDR1 and CDR2: SGHRS and YFSETQ. CDR3 nucleotide sequence: TGCGCCAGCAGCTTGGACAGCGACTATGACTACACCTTC. It specifies CASSLDSDYDYTF.

The gene calls are TRBV7-2 and TRBJ2-7, with D tentatively TRBD2 (6 bases). V gave up 5 bases and J gave up 0 bases, with 17 bases separating them. Germline CDR1 and CDR2: SGHTA and FQGNSA. CDR3 length: 16 amino acids. In nucleotides, the CDR3 is TGTGCCAGCAGCCGCGATAACGAGCGGGCCTCCTACGAGCAGTACTTC. Amino acids: CASSRDNERASYEQYF.

This rearrangement joins TRBV19 to TRBJ2-1, with D possibly matching TRBD1 (5 bases). Trimming pared 6 bases from V and 5 bases from J, leaving 17 bases between. The germline V gene has CDR1 LNHDA and CDR2 SQIVND (reference sequence). The CDR3 runs 15 residues. CDR3 bases: TGTGCCAGTAGCGGACGGCAAGTAGGGGACAATGAGCAGTTCTTC. As protein: CASSGRQVGDNEQFF.

V gene TRBV5-1 combines with J gene TRBJ2-3, with 8 bases identical to TRBD1. V lost 4 bases, J lost 3 bases, and 7 bases stayed unmatched. The germline V gene encodes CDR1 SGHRS and CDR2 YFSETQ. This CDR3 has 15 amino acids. CDR3 sequence: CASSIYRGSTDTQYF. CDR3 coding DNA: TGCGCCAGCAGCATCTACAGGGGGTCGACAGATACGCAGTATTTT.

The chain has TRBV19 and TRBJ2-1, with D perhaps matching TRBD2 (5 bases). This CDR3 spans 13 amino acids. CDR1 and CDR2 from the germline V gene are LNHDA and SQIVND (reference sequence). The V and J ends lost 3 bases and 6 bases respectively, with 9 bases between them. CDR3 region: CASSIGRVNEQFF. The CDR3, as DNA: TGTGCCAGTAGTATTGGGCGGGTCAATGAGCAGTTCTTC.

J is TRBJ2-5 and V is TRBV28, with D possibly TRBD2 on 5 matching bases. The CDR3 is made up of 14 amino acids. Trimming left V 5 bases short and J 5 bases short, with 15 bases between. The germline V gene has CDR1 MDHEN and CDR2 SYDVKM. This CDR3 reads CASSTAGVSETQYF. The CDR3 region has the DNA TGTGCCAGCAGTACCGCCGGGGTGTCGGAGACCCAGTACTTC.

The V and J genes are TRBV5-6 and TRBJ1-4; 7 bases align to TRBD1. Unmatched junction bases numbered 13, after V lost 2 bases and J lost 12 bases. CDR3 length equals 15 residues. Germline V gene sequence: CDR1 SGHDT, CDR2 YYEEEE. CDR3 loop: CASSFSTGNSEELFF. CDR3 DNA: TGTGCCAGCAGCTTCTCGACAGGGAACTCCGAGGAACTGTTTTTT.

The V and J genes are TRBV5-6 and TRBJ2-2; 10 bases are a match to TRBD1. Trimming cost V 4 bases and J 7 bases; bases outside gene matches: 7. CDR1 and CDR2 (germline): SGHDT, YYEEEE. This CDR3 contains 15 residues. As DNA, the CDR3 is TGTGCCAGCAGCGTGACAGGGGGCGCTGTCGGGGAGCTGTTTTTT. Its protein is CASSVTGGAVGELFF.

The chain uses TRBV29-1 and TRBJ2-5; D not resolved. Looked up from germline, CDR1 is SQVTM and CDR2 is ANQGSEA. V lost 7 bases, J lost 4 bases, and 13 bases lay in between. The CDR3 contains 12 residues. CDR3 DNA: TGCAGCGCCGTAGAGAGTGTAGAGACCCAGTACTTC. This encodes CSAVESVETQYF.

The chain is built from TRBV11-1 and TRBJ2-1; TRBD2 aligns across 7 bases. The V segment lost 4 bases and the J segment 9 bases; nucleotides outside the gene matches: 3. The CDR3 loop spans 12 amino acids. In germline, CDR1 is SGHAT, CDR2 FQDESV (reference sequence). CDR3 nucleotide sequence: TGTGCCAGCAGCTCCAGGGAGGGTGAGCAGTTCTTC. Protein: CASSSREGEQFF.

The chain joins TRBV11-3 to TRBJ2-1; 10 bases line up with TRBD2. The junction had 13 bases not matched to a gene; V was cut back by 4 bases and J by 10 bases. Germline values: CDR1 SGHNT, CDR2 YENEEA. The CDR3 consists of 16 residues. The CDR3 reads CASSSSGSWVKGEQFF. The CDR3 nucleotides read TGTGCCAGCAGCTCTAGCGGGAGTTGGGTTAAGGGGGAGCAGTTCTTC.

The rearrangement uses TRBV5-6 and TRBJ2-5; a possible D gene is TRBD1 (5 bases). The J call could be wrong; TRBJ2-7 is a better fit for the DNA end. Germline CDR1 SGHDT, CDR2 YYEEEE. The CDR3 has 15 amino acids. This chain's CDR3 is CASSPPTEHSYEQYF. The CDR3 DNA follows: TGTGCCAGCAGCCCCCCGACAGAGCACTCCTACGAGCAGTACTTC.

With regard to this clone: Other DNA sequences in the same sample also yield this CDR3. The rearrangement joins TRBV27 to TRBJ1-1, with TRBD1 identical over 9 bases. The J segment lost 6 bases and the V segment lost 7 bases, leaving 6 bases of the junction unmatched. The CDR3 has 13 amino acids. Germline CDR1 MNHEY, CDR2 SMNVEV (reference sequence). The CDR3 nucleotides read TGTGCCAGCACCCGGACAGGGGATTCTGAAGCTTTCTTT. This sequence encodes CASTRTGDSEAFF.

The gene calls are TRBV30 and TRBJ2-7, with D uncertain. Per germline, CDR1 GTSNPN and CDR2 SVGIG (reference sequence). The ends were cut back, 1 base at V and 1 base at J, with 8 bases in the middle. The CDR3 is 13 amino acids. In DNA form, the CDR3 reads TGTGCCTGGAGTGACTTAGCTTCCTACGAGCAGTACTTC. It codes for CAWSDLASYEQYF. Filled out from reference TRBV30 and TRBJ2-7, the complete variable domain reads SQTIHQWPATLVQPVGSPLSLECTVEGTSNPNLYWYRQAAGRGLQLLFYSVGIGQISSEVPQNLSASRPQDRQFILSSKKLLLSDSGFYLCAWSDLASYEQYFGPGTRLTVT.

The J gene is TRBJ2-7, the V gene TRBV10-1, with 7 bases that match TRBD2. This CDR3 spans 12 amino acids. Per germline, CDR1 WNHNN and CDR2 SYGVQD (reference sequence). The junction had 7 bases not matched to a gene; V was cut back by 8 bases and J by 6 bases. The CDR3 is CASSPGGPEQYF. The CDR3 DNA sequence: TGCGCCAGCTCCCCGGGGGGACCCGAGCAGTACTTC.

The chain uses TRBV10-3 and TRBJ2-3, with D hard to call. The germline V gene has CDR1 ENHRY and CDR2 SYGVKD. The CDR3 extends over 12 amino acids. V dropped 3 bases and J dropped 5 bases, with 6 bases sitting between them. CDR3 nucleotide sequence: TGTGCCATCAGTGAAAATCTAGATACGCAGTATTTT. This codes for CAISENLDTQYF.

This chain connects TRBV19 to TRBJ1-1; the match to TRBD1 covers 9 bases. The germline CDR1 and CDR2 sequences are LNHDA and SQIVND (reference sequence). The CDR3 consists of 16 residues. V was pared by 3 bases and J by 5 bases, with 10 bases of the junction left unmatched. CDR3 DNA sequence: TGTGCCAGTAGTATCACTACAGGGGGCGTAGGGACTGAAGCTTTCTTT. Translation gives CASSITTGGVGTEAFF.